This entry features one T cell receptor (beta chain) sequence. This may be a read error: a much more frequent sequence differs by one nucleotide. Germline V gene sequence: CDR1 SGHTA, CDR2 FQGNSA. The V gene lost 4 bases and the J gene lost 4 bases, with 18 bases spanning the gap. CDR3 length equals 16 residues. A single record per CDR3 protein comes from TCRdb applying MiXCR to the PCR reads. This sample has around 13,000 distinct CDR3 sequences, with 15% to 20% found just once. This entry comes from a study of molecular identifiers for immune sequencing clone quantification. This chain connects TRBV7-2 to TRBJ2-3; D is possibly TRBD2 (6 bases). The sequence came from a human donor in good health. Some libraries in this study had Jurkat cell RNA spiked in. Sequenced sample: naive CD8+ T cells from blood, with Jurkat cell RNA spiked in. As for subset: FACS-sorted CD8+CD4-CCR7+CD45RA+ naive T cells. The CDR3 DNA is TGTGCCAGCAGCTCTAGGAGGGCGACGATTGCAGATACGCAGTATTTT. Its translation is CASSSRRATIADTQYF. The full variable domain, in which reference TRBV7-2 and TRBJ2-3 provide the parts outside the CDR3, is GAGVSQSPSNKVTEKGKDVELRCDPISGHTALYWYRQSLGQGLEFLIYFQGNSAPDKSGLPSDRFSAERTGGSVSTLTIQRTQQEDSAVYLCASSSRRATIADTQYFGPGTRLTVL.